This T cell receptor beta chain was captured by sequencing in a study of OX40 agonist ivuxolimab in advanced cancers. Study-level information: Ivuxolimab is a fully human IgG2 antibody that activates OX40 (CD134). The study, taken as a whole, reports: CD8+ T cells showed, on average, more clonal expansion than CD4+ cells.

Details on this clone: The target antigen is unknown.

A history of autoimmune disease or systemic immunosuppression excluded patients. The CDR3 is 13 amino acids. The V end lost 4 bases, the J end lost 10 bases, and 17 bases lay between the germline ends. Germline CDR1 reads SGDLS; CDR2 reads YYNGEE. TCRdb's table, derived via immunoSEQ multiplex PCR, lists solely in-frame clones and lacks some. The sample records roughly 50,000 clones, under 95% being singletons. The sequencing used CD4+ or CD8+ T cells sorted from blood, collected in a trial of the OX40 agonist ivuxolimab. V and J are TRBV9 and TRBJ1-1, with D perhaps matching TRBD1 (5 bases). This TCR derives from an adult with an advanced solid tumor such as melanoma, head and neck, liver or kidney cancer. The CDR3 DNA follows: TGTGCCAGCAGCCCTGGACAACCCGGGGGAGCTTTCTTT. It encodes CASSPGQPGGAFF.